This record covers a single T cell receptor beta chain. V was clipped by 7 bases and J by 7 bases; unmatched bases: 8. Per germline, CDR1 KGHSH and CDR2 LQKENI. CDR3 length: 15 amino acids. The record originates from a study of blood T cell repertoires in COVID-19. Clones were sequenced by immunoSEQ multiplex PCR, and TCRdb holds only the in-frame ones, with some missing. Counted here are nearly 250,000 clones, roughly 82% occurring once; the ten biggest clones make up 5% to 6%. This sequence was found in a woman over 75 with COVID-19, enrolled during active disease. The sequenced sample consisted of peripheral blood. The chain combines TRBV18 with TRBJ1-6; 9 bases map to TRBD1. CDR3 in amino acids: CASFSTGGKNSPLHF. The DNA for the CDR3 is TGTGCCAGCTTTAGTACAGGGGGCAAGAATTCACCCCTCCACTTT.